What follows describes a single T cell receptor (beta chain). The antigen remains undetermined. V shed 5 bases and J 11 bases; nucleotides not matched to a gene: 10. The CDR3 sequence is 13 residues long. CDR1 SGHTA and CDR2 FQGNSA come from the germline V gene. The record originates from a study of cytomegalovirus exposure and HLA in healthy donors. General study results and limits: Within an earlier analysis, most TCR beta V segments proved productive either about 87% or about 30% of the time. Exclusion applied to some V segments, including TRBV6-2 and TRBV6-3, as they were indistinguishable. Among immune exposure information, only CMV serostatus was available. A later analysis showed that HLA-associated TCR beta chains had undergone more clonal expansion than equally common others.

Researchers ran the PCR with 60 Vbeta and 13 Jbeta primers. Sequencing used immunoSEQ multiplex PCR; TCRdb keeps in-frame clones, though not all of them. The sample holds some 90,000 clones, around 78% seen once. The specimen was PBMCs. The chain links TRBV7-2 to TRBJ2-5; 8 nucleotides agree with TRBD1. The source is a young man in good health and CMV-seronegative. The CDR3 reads CASSHDRGEEQYF. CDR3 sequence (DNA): TGTGCCAGCAGCCATGACAGGGGCGAAGAGCAGTACTTC.